This T cell receptor (beta chain) originates from a study of naive and memory T cell subsets. Reverse transcription of blood and skin TCR RNA was primed at alpha and beta constant regions. From the UMI-ligation and nested PCR reads, TCRdb called clonotypes with MiXCR, one entry per CDR3 protein. There are 15,000 to 20,000 distinct CDR3 sequences in the sample; roughly 9.8% occur only once, and nearly 7% lies in the top ten. Ten or more counts support this clonotype. The CDR3 contains 14 residues. The V and J ends lost 1 base and 5 bases respectively, with 10 bases between them. CDR1 and CDR2 from the germline V gene are SGHAT and FQNNGV. Treatment given: skin biopsy from PPD injection site in Mantoux-positive individual. Cells were not sorted; total RNA input targeted roughly 1 to 1,100 ng. The library had UMIs added by 3' ligation of an oligonucleotide to TCR cDNA.

This TCR derives from an adult in good health. The sequencing used skin, collected from a tuberculin skin test site. The rearrangement links TRBV11-2 to TRBJ2-3, with D unresolved. The CDR3 coding sequence is TGTGCCAGCAGCTTAGCGTCGCCGGAAGATACGCAGTATTTT. Translated, it gives CASSLASPEDTQYF.